The 26 T cell receptor beta chains in this list originate from one sample, sequenced in a study of T cells in women clearing cervical HPV infection. The table came from immunoSEQ multiplex PCR; TCRdb's copy has only in-frame clones and leaves some out. This repertoire comprises under 45,000 clones; its ten largest clones make up about 6.8%. Sequencing was performed on blood buffy coat. The receptors come from a woman between 18 and 70 years old with a cervical HPV16 infection that either progressed to CIN3+ or cleared (not recorded which).

Of note for this clone: The missing CDR3 end, 3 residues past where the read stops, is filled in from the germline J gene. The chain links TRBV2 to TRBJ2-7; tentative D call: TRBD2 (7 bases). V dropped 7 bases and J dropped 3 bases, with 19 bases sitting between them. This CDR3 has 15 residues. CDR1 and CDR2 (germline): SNHLY, FYNNEI. The chain's CDR3 is CASIWGGPLDYEQYF. Partial CDR3 DNA: TGTGCCAGCATTTGGGGGGGGCCCCTAGACTACGAG.

On this clone: The read comes to an end 3 residues before the CDR3 does, leaving the germline J gene to fill in the end. The rearrangement joins TRBV29-1 to TRBJ2-7; 8 bases align to TRBD1. Germline CDR1 SQVTM, CDR2 ANQGSEA. CDR3 length: 14 residues. J lost 5 bases, V lost 4 bases, and 10 bases had no gene match. CDR3 bases read: TGCAGCGTTGTCCCTCGGACAGGGACGGACGAG. Residues: CSVVPRTGTDE. The entire CDR3 sequence reads CSVVPRTGTDEQYF.

To note about this clone: The CDR3 extends 3 residues past the end of the read, so its final part is completed from the germline J gene. The chain couples TRBV20-1 to TRBJ2-1, with 8 bases matching TRBD2. Germline V gives CDR1 DFQATT, CDR2 SNEGSKA (reference sequence). This CDR3 region has 17 residues. V trimming: 3 bases; J trimming: 0 bases; junction bases outside the gene matches: 10. The part of the CDR3 DNA that was read is TGCAGTGCTAGTGGAGCGGGGGCCGGGGGCTCCTACAATGAG. Its protein product is CSASGAGAGGSYNE. The complete CDR3 protein is CSASGAGAGGSYNEQFF.

A note on this clone: The CDR3 is cut off 3 residues early in the read; its end comes from the germline J gene. V usage is TRBV7-6 and J usage is TRBJ1-6; D ambiguous. V shed 0 bases and J shed 10 bases, with 7 bases lying between them. The CDR3 extends over 13 amino acids. Germline CDR1 is SGHVS and CDR2 is FNYEAQ. CDR3 DNA, as far as it was read: TGTGCCAGCAGCTTAGCCGCAAGCTCACCC. Its translation: CASSLAASSP. The CDR3 reads in full as CASSLAASSPLHF.

Notes on this clone: The observed sequence ends 3 residues before the CDR3 terminus, with the missing tail filled in from the germline J gene. J is TRBJ2-3 and V is TRBV11-2; D ambiguous. This CDR3 has 14 amino acids. Germline values: CDR1 SGHAT, CDR2 FQNNGV. Trimming stripped 5 bases from V and 1 base from J, with 10 bases between. CDR3 sequence reads: CASSPPRGTDTQYF. Incomplete CDR3 DNA: TGTGCCAGCAGCCCCCCTCGCGGCACAGATACG.

To note about this clone: The read finishes 3 residues shy of the CDR3 end, and the germline J gene is used to complete it. The rearrangement uses TRBV29-1 and TRBJ2-7; D perhaps matches TRBD2 (5 bases). The V and J ends lost 6 bases and 6 bases respectively, with 15 bases between them. The germline gives CDR1 SQVTM, CDR2 ANQGSEA. This CDR3 is 12 amino acids long. The CDR3: CSVGEWSSEQYF. Incomplete CDR3 DNA: TGCAGCGTCGGGGAATGGTCTTCCGAG.

Concerning this clone itself: The read ends 3 residues early relative to the CDR3; the germline J gene fills the gap. The genes are TRBV2 and TRBJ2-3; TRBD2 matches 10 bases. The CDR3 covers 15 residues. CDR1 and CDR2 from the germline V gene are SNHLY and FYNNEI. The DNA read from the CDR3 is TGTGCCAGCCAACCTCCTACTAGCGGGAAAGAGACG. Residues: CASQPPTSGKET. The entire CDR3 reads CASQPPTSGKETQYF.

For this clone: The CDR3 extends 3 residues past the end of the read, so its final part is completed from the germline J gene. The same CDR3 can be traced to other DNA sequences in this sample. V and J are TRBV18 and TRBJ2-3, with D possibly TRBD2 on 6 matching bases. The length of the CDR3 is 15 residues. The germline gives CDR1 KGHSH, CDR2 LQKENI. The CDR3 reads CASSPRSGVQETQYF. The covered CDR3 bases are TGTGCCAGCTCACCAAGATCGGGGGTCCAAGAGACG.

A word on this clone: Coverage ceases 3 residues before the CDR3 finishes, and the germline J gene fills in the end. This chain connects TRBV19 to TRBJ2-1; D uncertain. Germline V CDR1 and CDR2: LNHDA, SQIVND (reference sequence). The CDR3 runs 15 residues. V dropped 3 bases and J dropped 2 bases, with 11 bases sitting between them. The CDR3 sequence: CASSISTVPYNEQFF. Incomplete CDR3 DNA: TGTGCCAGTAGTATTAGTACAGTTCCCTACAATGAG.

The covered CDR3 bases are TGTGCCAGCAGCTTCTATGCAACAGATACG. This gives the protein CASSFYATDT. Given in full, the CDR3 is CASSFYATDTQYF. The rearrangement joins TRBV5-5 to TRBJ2-3; D unclear. Read data end 3 residues before the CDR3 end; the end is taken from the germline J gene. This CDR3 has 13 amino acids. Between the trimmed V and J ends, which lost 2 bases and 3 bases, there was a span of 7 bases. Germline CDR1 reads SGHKS; CDR2 reads YYEKEE (reference sequence).

In the case of this clone: The CDR3 end falls 3 residues outside the read, so it is completed with the germline J gene. The chain couples TRBV5-4 to TRBJ2-1, with 7 bases that match TRBD1. V lost 4 bases to trimming and J lost 4 bases; unmatched junction nucleotides: 8. The CDR3 spans 15 residues. The V gene's germline CDR1 is SGHNT and CDR2 YYREEE (reference sequence). CDR3 DNA (partial): TGTGCCAGCAGCACCCAGGGGGTGGTTTACAATGAG. Translated, it gives CASSTQGVVYNE. The whole CDR3 protein reads CASSTQGVVYNEQFF.

A note on this clone: The DNA ends 3 residues before the CDR3 does, and the rest of the CDR3 is filled in from the germline J gene. The chain uses TRBV30 and TRBJ2-5; 9 positions match TRBD2. The CDR3 consists of 15 residues. V dropped 5 bases and J dropped 3; count of bases not matched to a gene: 10. Germline V CDR1 and CDR2: GTSNPN, SVGIG (reference sequence). The CDR3 spells CAWSEELAGKETQYF. The covered CDR3 bases are TGTGCCTGGTCGGAGGAACTAGCGGGTAAAGAGACC.

Points on this clone: The missing CDR3 end, 3 residues past where the read stops, is filled in from the germline J gene. The chain recombines TRBV7-9 with TRBJ2-3; tentative D call: TRBD2 (5 bases). CDR3 length: 12 residues. From germline, CDR1 is SEHNR and CDR2 FQNEAQ (reference sequence). The CDR3 bases that were read are TGTGCCAGCAGCCCGGGCGGGCAGGCG. This sequence encodes CASSPGGQA. The entire CDR3 is CASSPGGQAQYF.

With respect to this clone: The CDR3 is cut off 3 residues early in the read; its end comes from the germline J gene. The chain couples TRBV2 to TRBJ2-1; 9 nucleotides line up with TRBD1. CDR1 and CDR2 from the germline V gene are SNHLY and FYNNEI. V lost 2 bases to trimming and J lost 4 bases; unmatched junction nucleotides: 9. CDR3 length: 17 residues. The CDR3 DNA, read in part, is TGTGCCAGCAGTGAAAGATACGGGACAGGGTCATACAATGAG. The encoded protein is CASSERYGTGSYNE. The full CDR3 protein is CASSERYGTGSYNEQFF.

On this clone: From the germline J gene comes the end of the CDR3, since the read stops 3 residues before it. The V and J genes are TRBV2 and TRBJ2-1; 8 nucleotides align to TRBD1. V dropped 4 bases and J dropped 5; count of bases not matched to a gene: 7. CDR3 length: 15 amino acids. Germline values: CDR1 SNHLY, CDR2 FYNNEI. The CDR3 here is CASSGTRQGNNEQFF. Partial CDR3 DNA: TGTGCCAGCAGTGGGACGAGACAGGGGAACAATGAG.

For this clone: The CDR3 end is not reached by the read, which stops 3 residues before it; the germline J gene fills it in. The V call is TRBV5-1, the J call TRBJ1-2, with D hard to call. The germline V gene encodes CDR1 SGHRS and CDR2 YFSETQ. The CDR3 has 13 amino acids. Trimming removed 2 bases from V and 4 bases from J, with 9 bases in between. The CDR3 loop reads CASSLDYSYGYTF. The sequenced part of the CDR3 DNA is TGCGCCAGCAGCTTAGATTACTCCTATGGC.

With regard to this clone: The read terminates 3 residues before the CDR3 end, so the remaining end is supplied by the germline J gene. The rearrangement uses TRBV7-9 and TRBJ2-3, with TRBD1 as a possible D gene (5 bases). The V gene's germline CDR1 is SEHNR and CDR2 FQNEAQ (reference sequence). The CDR3 loop spans 15 amino acids. This chain's CDR3 is CASSPPGYGEQPQYF. The sequenced part of the CDR3 DNA is TGTGCCAGCAGCCCCCCAGGGTATGGGGAACAGCCG.

Worth noting for this clone: Sequencing ends 3 residues short of the CDR3 end; the germline J gene provides the rest. V is TRBV29-1 and J is TRBJ2-5, with 7 bases lining up with TRBD1. The CDR3 consists of 13 residues. CDR1 SQVTM and CDR2 ANQGSEA come from the germline V gene. Losses at the gene ends were 6 bases for V and 1 base for J; bases not matched to a gene: 5. CDR3 amino acids: CSVDWDSQETQYF. The DNA read from the CDR3 is TGCAGCGTAGATTGGGACAGCCAAGAGACC.

As for this clone: The read ends 3 residues before the CDR3 terminus; that terminus is restored from the germline J gene. The J gene is TRBJ1-1, the V gene TRBV20-1; D perhaps matches TRBD1 (5 bases). Germline CDR1 DFQATT, CDR2 SNEGSKA (reference sequence). The V and J ends lost 5 bases and 5 bases respectively, with 21 bases between them. This CDR3 is 15 amino acids long. The CDR3 protein is CSARGWGLVETEAFF. The CDR3 DNA, read in part, is TGCAGTGCTCGGGGGTGGGGGTTGGTGGAAACTGAA.

In regard to this clone: The read ends 3 residues shy of where the CDR3 ends; the end is completed using the germline J gene. This chain connects TRBV20-1 to TRBJ2-5; the match to TRBD1 covers 7 bases. Germline V gene sequence: CDR1 DFQATT, CDR2 SNEGSKA (reference sequence). CDR3 length: 13 amino acids. V lost 5 bases, J lost 3 bases, and 6 bases stayed unmatched. CDR3 residues: CSAATGVEETQYF. The DNA read from the CDR3 is TGCAGTGCTGCCACAGGGGTGGAAGAGACC.

A note on this clone: The read falls 3 residues short of the CDR3 end, and the missing part is taken from the germline J gene. V is TRBV19 and J is TRBJ1-5, with D possibly TRBD1 on 6 matching bases. V lost 6 bases to trimming and J lost 6 bases, with 15 bases between them. The CDR3 has 14 residues. CDR1 and CDR2 from the germline V gene are LNHDA and SQIVND (reference sequence). The CDR3 DNA, read in part, is TGTGCCAGTAGCCAACAGGGATGGGGTCAGCCC. Its protein product is CASSQQGWGQP. The whole CDR3 reads CASSQQGWGQPQHF.

Comments on this clone: The read finishes 3 residues shy of the CDR3 end, and the germline J gene is used to complete it. This chain links TRBV6-2 or TRBV6-3 with TRBJ2-7; maybe TRBD1 (5 bases). Deletions cut 8 bases from V and 1 base from J, with 9 bases between. CDR3 length: 12 residues. Germline CDR1 reads MNHEY; CDR2 reads SVGEGT. CDR3 in amino acids: CASSAGSYEQYF. The CDR3 bases that were read are TGTGCCAGCTCAGCAGGGTCCTACGAG.

On this clone: The CDR3 end is not reached by the read, which stops 3 residues before it; the germline J gene fills it in. This chain uses TRBV28 with TRBJ2-3; TRBD1 matches 8 bases. Germline V CDR1 and CDR2: MDHEN, SYDVKM. The CDR3 loop spans 14 amino acids. Trimming at V came to 9 bases and at J to 1 base, leaving 6 bases not matched to a gene. The CDR3 DNA, read in part, is TGTGCCAGTAAATTGGGACAGGGCACAGATACG. Protein sequence: CASKLGQGTDT. The whole CDR3 sequence reads CASKLGQGTDTQYF.

Concerning this clone itself: The CDR3 extends 3 residues past the end of the read, so its final part is completed from the germline J gene. The J gene is TRBJ1-1, the V gene TRBV7-9; D remains unclear. The V gene lost 0 bases and the J gene lost 0 bases, with 5 bases spanning the gap. CDR3 length: 14 residues. Germline values: CDR1 SEHNR, CDR2 FQNEAQ (reference sequence). The part of the CDR3 DNA that was read is TGTGCCAGCAGCTTAGCCTCCGTGAACACTGAA. This codes for CASSLASVNTE. The whole CDR3 sequence is CASSLASVNTEAFF.

With respect to this clone: This same CDR3 is encoded by further DNA sequences in the sample. CDR3 DNA (partial): TGTGCCAGCAGCTTGCAGGGGGCCTATGGT. Translation: CASSLQGAYG. Given in full, the CDR3 is CASSLQGAYGQYF. The chain carries TRBV7-9 and TRBJ2-4, with 8 bases that match TRBD1. The read comes to an end 3 residues before the CDR3 does, leaving the germline J gene to fill in the end. The CDR3 spans 13 residues. Germline loops: CDR1 SEHNR, CDR2 FQNEAQ (reference sequence).

As regards this clone: The CDR3 is cut off 3 residues early in the read; its end comes from the germline J gene. This chain uses TRBV2 with TRBJ1-2; no definite D call. This CDR3 region has 15 residues. CDR1 SNHLY and CDR2 FYNNEI come from the germline V gene. CDR3 region: CASSPGLASYNDYTF. CDR3 bases read: TGTGCCAGCAGCCCCGGACTAGCGTCCTACAATGAC. The full variable domain, with the rest looked up from reference TRBV2 and TRBJ1-2, is EPEVTQTPSHQVTQMGQEVILRCVPISNHLYFYWYRQILGQKVEFLVSFYNNEISEKSEIFDDQFSVERPDGSNFTLKIRSTKLEDSAMYFCASSPGLASYNDYTFGSGTRLTVV.